These T cell receptor beta chains were read from a single sample in a study of PD-L1 blockade in urothelial cancer. Data came from immunoSEQ multiplex PCR; TCRdb stores just in-frame clones and leaves some out. The data show some 100,000 clones, with approximately 91% seen just once and approximately 0.88% held by the top ten. The sample here was PBMCs, taken around atezolizumab (anti-PD-L1) treatment. Source of these receptors: an elderly woman with urothelial cancer. CDR3s include the opening cysteine and the closing phenylalanine or tryptophan. A D gene is named only where the DNA matches it firmly. Clone size is not always given. Where it is, it says once, few, many or a class for expanded clones.

d_gene: .; abundance: .; j_gene: TRBJ2-2; v_gene: TRBV5-1; CDR3nt: TGCGCCAGCACCGGAAATATCGGGTGGGAGACTGGTGCCGTTTTAGAGCTGTTTTTT; CDR3aa: CASTGNIGWETGAVLELFF
d_gene: TRBD1; abundance: .; j_gene: TRBJ1-4; v_gene: TRBV28; CDR3nt: TGTGCCAGCAGTTTCCCGCCAGGGGGTCCCACTAGTGAAAAACTGTTTTTT; CDR3aa: CASSFPPGGPTSEKLFF
d_gene: .; abundance: .; j_gene: TRBJ2-3; v_gene: TRBV18; CDR3nt: TGTGCCAGCTCCAGGGATTCACAAAGGCAAGATACGCAGTATTTT; CDR3aa: CASSRDSQRQDTQYF
d_gene: .; abundance: .; j_gene: TRBJ1-1; v_gene: TRBV28; CDR3nt: TGTGCCAGCAGTTTCGGCATAGAACACGACGGGGCTTTCTTT; CDR3aa: CASSFGIEHDGAFF
d_gene: .; abundance: .; j_gene: TRBJ2-7; v_gene: TRBV11-2; CDR3nt: TGTGCCAGCAGCTTAGGGGACATTGGGTACTTC; CDR3aa: CASSLGDIGYF
d_gene: .; abundance: .; j_gene: TRBJ2-1; v_gene: TRBV25-1; CDR3nt: TGTGCCAGCAGTCTTAGCGGCCCCTACAATGAGCAGTTCTTC; CDR3aa: CASSLSGPYNEQFF
d_gene: .; abundance: many; j_gene: TRBJ2-7; v_gene: TRBV11-2; CDR3nt: TGTGCCAGCAGCCTCAGTCCCCATTTTAGTAGCAACTACGAGCAGTACTTC; CDR3aa: CASSLSPHFSSNYEQYF
d_gene: .; abundance: few; j_gene: TRBJ1-1; v_gene: TRBV19; CDR3nt: TGTGCCAGTAGCGAAGGGGGTGGCACTGAAGCTTTCTTT; CDR3aa: CASSEGGGTEAFF
d_gene: TRBD1; abundance: .; j_gene: TRBJ1-5; v_gene: TRBV6-1; CDR3nt: TGTGCCAGCAGCGAAGGGACAGCCAATCAGCCCCAGCATTTT; CDR3aa: CASSEGTANQPQHF
d_gene: .; abundance: .; j_gene: TRBJ2-3; v_gene: TRBV5-1; CDR3nt: TGCGCCAGCAGCTTGGGGTGGTCAGTCACAGATACGCAGTATTTT; CDR3aa: CASSLGWSVTDTQYF
d_gene: TRBD1; abundance: .; j_gene: TRBJ1-1; v_gene: TRBV10-3; CDR3nt: TGTGCCATAAAAGGGGGCAATACTGAAGCTTTCTTT; CDR3aa: CAIKGGNTEAFF
d_gene: .; abundance: once; j_gene: TRBJ2-5; v_gene: TRBV6-1; CDR3nt: TGTGCCAGCAGCTCCACGGTGAAAGAGACCCAGTACTTC; CDR3aa: CASSSTVKETQYF
d_gene: .; abundance: .; j_gene: TRBJ1-1; v_gene: TRBV18; CDR3nt: TGTGCCAGCTCACCAGGGAGGAACACTGAAGCTTTCTTT; CDR3aa: CASSPGRNTEAFF
d_gene: .; abundance: .; j_gene: TRBJ1-2; v_gene: TRBV6-1; CDR3nt: TGTGCCAGCAGTGACGTCGGAGACTATGGCTACACCTTC; CDR3aa: CASSDVGDYGYTF
d_gene: .; abundance: .; j_gene: TRBJ1-1; v_gene: TRBV27; CDR3nt: TGTGCCAGCAGTTCCCGGGTCGACGGACTTTATTGGGCTTTCTTT; CDR3aa: CASSSRVDGLYWAFF
d_gene: TRBD2; abundance: .; j_gene: TRBJ2-1; v_gene: TRBV6-5; CDR3nt: TGTGCCAGCAGGACGACGGGGGGATACAATGAGCAGTTCTTC; CDR3aa: CASRTTGGYNEQFF
d_gene: .; abundance: .; j_gene: TRBJ1-1; v_gene: TRBV28; CDR3nt: TGTGCCACCAGAGGGAGTGAAAAAACTGAAGCTTTCTTT; CDR3aa: CATRGSEKTEAFF
d_gene: .; abundance: .; j_gene: TRBJ2-5; v_gene: TRBV28; CDR3nt: TGTGCCAGTTATTCAGCGGGCAGAGAGACCCAGTACTTC; CDR3aa: CASYSAGRETQYF
d_gene: .; abundance: once; j_gene: TRBJ2-7; v_gene: TRBV27; CDR3nt: TGTGCCAGCAGTTTTGGAGACGGCACCTACGAGCAGTACTTC; CDR3aa: CASSFGDGTYEQYF
d_gene: .; abundance: .; j_gene: TRBJ2-2; v_gene: TRBV27; CDR3nt: TGTGCCAGCAGTTTATGGGGAGCGGACACCGGGGAGCTGTTTTTT; CDR3aa: CASSLWGADTGELFF
d_gene: TRBD2; abundance: .; j_gene: TRBJ2-1; v_gene: TRBV30; CDR3nt: TGTGCCTGGAGCGCCGGGACTAGCGGGGGGGATGAGCAGTTCTTC; CDR3aa: CAWSAGTSGGDEQFF
d_gene: TRBD1; abundance: .; j_gene: TRBJ1-3; v_gene: TRBV30; CDR3nt: TGTGCCTGGAGTACCGGACAGGGGGCGAGGGGAAACACCATATATTTT; CDR3aa: CAWSTGQGARGNTIYF